This T cell receptor (beta chain) emerged from a study of OX40 agonist ivuxolimab in advanced cancers. The protocol was immunoSEQ multiplex PCR, while the TCRdb copy is restricted to in-frame clones and leaves out a portion. The sample shows tens of thousands of clones, 91% of them seen only once. On this clone itself: The germline gene is not matched at one end of the junction; a read error may be the cause.

Germline V gene sequence: CDR1 SGHRS, CDR2 YFSETQ. The CDR3 runs to 15 residues. The TCR was taken from an adult with an advanced solid tumor such as melanoma, head and neck, liver or kidney cancer. The chain employs TRBV5-1 and TRBJ1-4; D may be TRBD1 (5 bases). The sequences come from CD4+ or CD8+ T cells sorted from blood, collected in a trial of the OX40 agonist ivuxolimab. The CDR3 spells CASSLAGGWNEKLFF. The DNA for the CDR3 is TGTGCCAGCAGCTTGGCCGGGGGATGGAATGAAAAACTGTTTTTT.